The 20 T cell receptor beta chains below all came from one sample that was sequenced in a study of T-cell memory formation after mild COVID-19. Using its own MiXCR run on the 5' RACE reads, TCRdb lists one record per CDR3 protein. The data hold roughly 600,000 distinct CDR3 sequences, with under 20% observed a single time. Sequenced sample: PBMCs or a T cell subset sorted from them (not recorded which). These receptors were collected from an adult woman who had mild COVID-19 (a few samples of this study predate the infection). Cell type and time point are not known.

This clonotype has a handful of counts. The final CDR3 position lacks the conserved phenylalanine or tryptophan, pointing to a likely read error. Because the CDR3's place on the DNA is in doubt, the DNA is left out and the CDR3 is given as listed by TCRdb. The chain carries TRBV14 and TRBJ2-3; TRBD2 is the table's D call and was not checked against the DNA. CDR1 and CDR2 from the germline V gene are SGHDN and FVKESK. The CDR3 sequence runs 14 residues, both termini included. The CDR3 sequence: CASSQDERVRLTSL.

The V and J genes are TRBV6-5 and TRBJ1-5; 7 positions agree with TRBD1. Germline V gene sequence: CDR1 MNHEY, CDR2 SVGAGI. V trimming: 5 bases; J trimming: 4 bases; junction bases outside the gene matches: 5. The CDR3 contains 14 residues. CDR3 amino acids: CASSRGQPNQPQHF. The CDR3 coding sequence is TGTGCCAGCAGTCGGGGACAGCCTAATCAGCCCCAGCATTTT.

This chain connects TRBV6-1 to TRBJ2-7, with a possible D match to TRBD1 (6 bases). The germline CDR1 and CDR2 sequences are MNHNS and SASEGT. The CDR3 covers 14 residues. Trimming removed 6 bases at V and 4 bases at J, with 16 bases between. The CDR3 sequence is CASSTGSSVYEQYF. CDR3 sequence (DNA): TGTGCCAGCAGCACAGGGTCGAGCGTGTACGAGCAGTACTTC.

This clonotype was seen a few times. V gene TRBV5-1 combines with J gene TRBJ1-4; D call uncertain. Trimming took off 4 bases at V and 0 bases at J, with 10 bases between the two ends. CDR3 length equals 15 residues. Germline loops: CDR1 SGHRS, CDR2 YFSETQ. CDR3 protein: CASSPAPATNEKLFF. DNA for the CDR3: TGCGCCAGCAGCCCTGCACCTGCAACTAATGAAAAACTGTTTTTT.

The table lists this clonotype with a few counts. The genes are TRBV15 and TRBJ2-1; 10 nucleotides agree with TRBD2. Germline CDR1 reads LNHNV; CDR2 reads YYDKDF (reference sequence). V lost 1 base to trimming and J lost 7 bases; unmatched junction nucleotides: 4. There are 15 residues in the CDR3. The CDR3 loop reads CATSRVERGGNEQFF. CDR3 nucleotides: TGTGCCACCAGCAGAGTGGAGCGGGGGGGGAATGAGCAGTTCTTC.

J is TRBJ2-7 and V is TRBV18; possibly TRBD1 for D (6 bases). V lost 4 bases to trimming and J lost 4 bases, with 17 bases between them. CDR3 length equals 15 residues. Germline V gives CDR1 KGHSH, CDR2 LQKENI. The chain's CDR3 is CASSLQGDQGYEQYF. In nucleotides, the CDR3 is TGTGCCAGCTCACTGCAAGGGGATCAGGGGTACGAGCAGTACTTC.

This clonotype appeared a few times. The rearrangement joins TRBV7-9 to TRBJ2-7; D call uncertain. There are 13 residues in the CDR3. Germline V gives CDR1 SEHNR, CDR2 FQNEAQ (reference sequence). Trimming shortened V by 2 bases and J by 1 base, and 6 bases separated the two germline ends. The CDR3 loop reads CASSLQESYEQYF. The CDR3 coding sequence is TGTGCCAGCAGCTTACAGGAGTCCTACGAGCAGTACTTC. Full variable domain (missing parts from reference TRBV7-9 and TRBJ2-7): DTGVSQNPRHKITKRGQNVTFRCDPISEHNRLYWYRQTLGQGPEFLTYFQNEAQLEKSRLLSDRFSAERPKGSFSTLEIQRTEQGDSAMYLCASSLQESYEQYFGPGTRLTVT.

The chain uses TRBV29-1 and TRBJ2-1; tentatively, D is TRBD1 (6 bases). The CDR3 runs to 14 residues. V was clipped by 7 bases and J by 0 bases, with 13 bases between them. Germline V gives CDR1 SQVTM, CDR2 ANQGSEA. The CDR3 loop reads CSGTQGNSYNEQFF. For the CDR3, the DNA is TGCAGCGGTACCCAGGGGAACTCCTACAATGAGCAGTTCTTC.

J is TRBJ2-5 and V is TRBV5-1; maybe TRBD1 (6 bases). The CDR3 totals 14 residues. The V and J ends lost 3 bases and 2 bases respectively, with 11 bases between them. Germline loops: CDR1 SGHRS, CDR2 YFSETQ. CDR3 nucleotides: TGCGCCAGCAGCTCGGACAGAACTCAAGAGACCCAGTACTTC. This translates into CASSSDRTQETQYF.

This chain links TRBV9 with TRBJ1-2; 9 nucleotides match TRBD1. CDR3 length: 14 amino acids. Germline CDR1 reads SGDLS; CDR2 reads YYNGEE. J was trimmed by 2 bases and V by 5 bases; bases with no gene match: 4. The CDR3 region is CASRLTGGNYGYTF. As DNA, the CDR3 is TGTGCCAGCAGGCTTACAGGGGGCAACTATGGCTACACCTTC. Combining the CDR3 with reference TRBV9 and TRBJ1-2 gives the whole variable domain DSGVTQTPKHLITATGQRVTLRCSPRSGDLSVYWYQQSLDQGLQFLIQYYNGEERAKGNILERFSAQQFPDLHSELNLSSLELGDSALYFCASRLTGGNYGYTFGSGTRLTVV.

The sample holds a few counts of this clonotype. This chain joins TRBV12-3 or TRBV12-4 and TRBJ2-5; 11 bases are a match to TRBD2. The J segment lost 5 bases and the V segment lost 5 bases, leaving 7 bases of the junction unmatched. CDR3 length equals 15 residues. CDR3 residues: CASSTSLAGEETQYF. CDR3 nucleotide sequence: TGTGCCAGCAGTACTTCACTAGCGGGAGAGGAGACCCAGTACTTC.

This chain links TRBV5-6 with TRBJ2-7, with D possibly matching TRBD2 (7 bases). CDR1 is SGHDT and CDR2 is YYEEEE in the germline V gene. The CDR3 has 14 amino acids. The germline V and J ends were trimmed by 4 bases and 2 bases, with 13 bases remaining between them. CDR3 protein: CASSRGGAAYEQYF. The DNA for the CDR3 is TGTGCCAGCAGCCGTGGGGGGGCGGCCTACGAGCAGTACTTC.

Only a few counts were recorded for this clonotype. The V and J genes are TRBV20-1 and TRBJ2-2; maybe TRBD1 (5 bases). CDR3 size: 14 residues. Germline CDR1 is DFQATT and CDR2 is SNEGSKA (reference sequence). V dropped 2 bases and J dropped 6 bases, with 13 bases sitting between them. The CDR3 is CSARNGKGAGELFF. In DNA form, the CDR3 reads TGCAGTGCTAGAAATGGGAAAGGGGCCGGGGAGCTGTTTTTT.

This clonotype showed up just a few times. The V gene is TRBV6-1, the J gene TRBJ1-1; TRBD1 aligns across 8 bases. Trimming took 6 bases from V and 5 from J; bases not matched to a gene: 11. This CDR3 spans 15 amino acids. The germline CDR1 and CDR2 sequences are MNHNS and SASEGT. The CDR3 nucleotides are TGTGCCAGCAGGCAACTCCAGGGGGCCGATACTGAAGCTTTCTTT. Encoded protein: CASRQLQGADTEAFF.

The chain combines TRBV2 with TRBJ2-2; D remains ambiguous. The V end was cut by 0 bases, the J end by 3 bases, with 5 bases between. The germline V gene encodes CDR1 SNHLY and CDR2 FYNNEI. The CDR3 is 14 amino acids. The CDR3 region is CASSEAGYTGELFF. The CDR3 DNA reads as TGTGCCAGCAGTGAAGCTGGGTACACCGGGGAGCTGTTTTTT.

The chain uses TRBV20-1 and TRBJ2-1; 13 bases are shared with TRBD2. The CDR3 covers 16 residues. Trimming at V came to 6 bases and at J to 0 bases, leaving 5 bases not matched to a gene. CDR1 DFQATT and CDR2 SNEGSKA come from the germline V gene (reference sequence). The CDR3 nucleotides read TGCAGTGCGGACGGACTAGCGGGAGACTCCTACAATGAGCAGTTCTTC. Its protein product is CSADGLAGDSYNEQFF.

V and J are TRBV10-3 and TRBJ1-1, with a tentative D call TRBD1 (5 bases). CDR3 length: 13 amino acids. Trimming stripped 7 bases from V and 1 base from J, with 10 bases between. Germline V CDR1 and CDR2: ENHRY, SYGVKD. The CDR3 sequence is CAITARENTEAFF. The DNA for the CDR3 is TGTGCCATCACGGCCAGGGAGAACACTGAAGCTTTCTTT.

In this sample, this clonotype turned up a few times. The CDR3 DNA is TGTGCCAGCAGCGCTAGCGGGGCGAGGTACAATGAGCAGTTCTTC. Residues: CASSASGARYNEQFF. The gene calls are TRBV7-9 and TRBJ2-1, with 9 bases that match TRBD2. Germline V lookup: CDR1 SEHNR, CDR2 FQNEAQ (reference sequence). The CDR3 sequence is 15 residues long. V dropped 5 bases and J dropped 4; count of bases not matched to a gene: 6.

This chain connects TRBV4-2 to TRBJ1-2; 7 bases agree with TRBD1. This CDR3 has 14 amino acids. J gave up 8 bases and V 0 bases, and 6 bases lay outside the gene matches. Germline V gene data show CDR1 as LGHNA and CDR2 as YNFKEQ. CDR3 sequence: CASSQDRTGEGYTF. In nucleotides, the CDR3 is TGTGCCAGCAGCCAAGATCGAACAGGGGAAGGCTACACCTTC.

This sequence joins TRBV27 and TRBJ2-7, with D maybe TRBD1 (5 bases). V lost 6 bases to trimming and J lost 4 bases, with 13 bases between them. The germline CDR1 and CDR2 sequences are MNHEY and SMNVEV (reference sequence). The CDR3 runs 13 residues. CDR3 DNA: TGTGCCAGCAGCGACAGTCCCCCTTACGAGCAGTACTTC. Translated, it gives CASSDSPPYEQYF.